The rows below give T cell receptor beta chains drawn from one sample of a study of cytomegalovirus exposure and HLA in healthy donors. The method was immunoSEQ multiplex PCR; TCRdb's version includes in-frame clones alone and lacks a portion of them. This table has about 190,000 clones, more than 65% appearing once. The sequencing input was PBMCs. The receptor set was obtained from a man in his forties or fifties in good health and CMV-seronegative. Each CDR3 is given with its conserved first and last residue.

j_call: TRBJ2-5; v_call: TRBV9; cdr3_aa: CASSGLGWETQYF
j_call: TRBJ1-3; v_call: TRBV9; cdr3_aa: CASSVGQGMGGNTIYF
j_call: TRBJ1-6; v_call: TRBV10-1; cdr3_aa: CASPGTGGGFLHF
j_call: TRBJ1-5; v_call: TRBV19; cdr3_aa: CASRTGGVEVQPQHF
j_call: TRBJ1-5; v_call: TRBV27; cdr3_aa: CASSLDTNQPQHF
j_call: TRBJ2-1; v_call: TRBV7-2; cdr3_aa: CASSLQLAGGNEQFF
j_call: TRBJ2-2; v_call: TRBV30; cdr3_aa: CAWSPGVPGELFF
j_call: TRBJ1-5; v_call: TRBV7-2; cdr3_aa: CASSFAGGRDQPQHF
j_call: TRBJ2-2; v_call: TRBV5-1; cdr3_aa: CASSSGDANTGELFF
j_call: TRBJ2-3; v_call: TRBV5-1; cdr3_aa: CASSRQGVADTQYF
j_call: TRBJ2-7; v_call: TRBV5-1; cdr3_aa: CASSLGPAGGIYEQYF